This passage covers 6 T cell receptor beta chains from one sample sequenced in a study of cytomegalovirus exposure and HLA in healthy donors. PCR primers comprised 60 Vbeta and 13 Jbeta primers. Measured with immunoSEQ multiplex PCR; TCRdb has only the in-frame clones, and not every one. The repertoire holds around 170,000 clones, with over 60% as singletons. The sample comprised PBMCs. Every receptor here comes from a girl aged 5-17 years in good health and CMV-seronegative.

This clone was observed a handful of times. V usage is TRBV6-4 and J usage is TRBJ1-2; D might be TRBD1 (5 bases). CDR1 is MRHNA, CDR2 SNTAGT, per germline. The length of the CDR3 is 11 residues. The chain's CDR3 is CAPRGGGGYTF. DNA of the CDR3: TGTGCTCCCCGGGGGGGAGGAGGCTACACCTTC.

The chain recombines TRBV10-3 with TRBJ1-1; 9 nucleotides agree with TRBD1. V was pared by 2 bases and J by 1 base, with 2 bases of the junction left unmatched. CDR3 size: 15 residues. The V gene's germline CDR1 is ENHRY and CDR2 SYGVKD. CDR3 coding DNA: TGTGCCATCAGTGAGGGGGGACAGGGGAACACTGAAGCTTTCTTT. Translating it yields CAISEGGQGNTEAFF.

The chain links TRBV15 to TRBJ2-7; 11 bases map to TRBD1. The CDR3 runs to 16 residues. Germline-derived CDR1 and CDR2 are LNHNV and YYDKDF (reference sequence). The V segment lost 0 bases and the J segment 4 bases; nucleotides outside the gene matches: 5. The CDR3 protein is CATSRDRTGGQYEQYF. CDR3 bases: TGTGCCACCAGCAGAGATCGGACAGGGGGCCAGTACGAGCAGTACTTC.

The rearrangement uses TRBV28 and TRBJ1-5; no clear D. CDR3 length: 13 amino acids. Trimming left V 8 bases short and J 0 bases short, with 8 bases between. The germline gives CDR1 MDHEN, CDR2 SYDVKM. The CDR3 DNA follows: TGTGCCAGCCTGGACTATAGCAATCAGCCCCAGCATTTT. Amino acids: CASLDYSNQPQHF.

V usage is TRBV29-1 and J usage is TRBJ2-4; 7 nucleotides align to TRBD1. V was pared by 6 bases and J by 9 bases, with 8 bases of the junction left unmatched. The length of the CDR3 is 12 residues. Germline lookup yields CDR1 SQVTM and CDR2 ANQGSEA. CDR3 coding DNA: TGCAGCGTAGAACAGGGGATCGGCATTCAGTACTTC. Translated, it gives CSVEQGIGIQYF.

The chain carries TRBV6-4 and TRBJ1-6; D ambiguous. The V end lost 0 bases, the J end lost 0 bases, and 9 bases lay between the germline ends. Germline assignment: CDR1 MRHNA and CDR2 SNTAGT. The CDR3 contains 17 residues. The CDR3 protein is CASSDSSVSSYNSPLHF. DNA of the CDR3: TGTGCCAGCAGTGACTCGTCTGTTAGCTCCTATAATTCACCCCTCCACTTT.